The 3 T cell receptor beta chains below all came from one sample that was sequenced in a study of CXCR3-negative and CXCR3-positive naive CD8 T cells. 5' RACE that incorporated UMI labels was used to prepare the TRB cDNA libraries. TCRdb re-analyzed the 5' RACE reads; it lists each CDR3 protein once, without DNA. This sample lists about 82,000 distinct CDR3 sequences; its ten largest clones have approximately 1%. Sequencing input: naive CXCR3- CD8+ T cells from blood. Noted subset: CD45RO-CCR7+CD27+CD95- naive CD8+ T cells lacking CXCR3 (TNR3-). These receptors were collected from a human donor in good health. Some clones in this sample may be carry-over from other donors' samples.

The rearrangement joins TRBV3-1 to TRBJ2-7. The CDR3 has 14 residues. Germline V lookup: CDR1 LGHDT, CDR2 YNNKEL (reference sequence). CDR3 amino acids: CASSQSNTLYEQYF.

The chain uses TRBV20-1 and TRBJ2-1; TCRdb names TRBD2, which stays unverified in the absence of DNA. CDR1 and CDR2 from the germline V gene are DFQATT and SNEGSKA (reference sequence). This CDR3 comprises 18 residues. CDR3 sequence reads: CSARDPVGLAGVYNEQFF.

The chain's CDR3 is CASSYFREGEPQHF. The chain employs TRBV6-5 and TRBJ1-5. The germline CDR1 and CDR2 sequences are MNHEY and SVGAGI. The CDR3 totals 14 residues.